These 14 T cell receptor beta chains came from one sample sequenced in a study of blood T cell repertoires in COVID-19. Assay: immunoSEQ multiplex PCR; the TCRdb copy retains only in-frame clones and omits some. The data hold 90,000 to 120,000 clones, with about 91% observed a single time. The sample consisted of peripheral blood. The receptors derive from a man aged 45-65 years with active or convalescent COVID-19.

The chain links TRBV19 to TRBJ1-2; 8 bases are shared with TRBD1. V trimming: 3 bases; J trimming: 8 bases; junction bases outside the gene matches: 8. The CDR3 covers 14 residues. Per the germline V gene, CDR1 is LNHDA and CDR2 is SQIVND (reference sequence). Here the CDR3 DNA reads TGTGCCAGTAGTATCCCGGACAGGGCAGGGGGCTACACCTTC. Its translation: CASSIPDRAGGYTF.

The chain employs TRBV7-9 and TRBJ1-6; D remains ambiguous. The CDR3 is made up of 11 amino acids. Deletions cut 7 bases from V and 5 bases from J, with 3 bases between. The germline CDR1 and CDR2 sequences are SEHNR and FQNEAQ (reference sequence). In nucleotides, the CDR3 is TGTGCCAGCAATAATAATTCACCCCTCCACTTT. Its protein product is CASNNNSPLHF.

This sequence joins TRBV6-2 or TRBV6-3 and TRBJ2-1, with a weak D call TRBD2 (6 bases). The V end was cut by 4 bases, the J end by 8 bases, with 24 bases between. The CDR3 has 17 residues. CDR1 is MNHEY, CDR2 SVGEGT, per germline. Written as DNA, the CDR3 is TGTGCCAGCAGTTTCCCTAGAGCGGGTAGCGCGCAAGATGAGCAGTTCTTC. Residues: CASSFPRAGSAQDEQFF.

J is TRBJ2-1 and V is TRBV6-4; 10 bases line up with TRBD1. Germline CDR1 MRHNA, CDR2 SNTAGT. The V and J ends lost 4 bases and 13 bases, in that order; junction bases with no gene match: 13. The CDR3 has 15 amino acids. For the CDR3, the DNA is TGTGCCAGCAGTGCCCAGGGACAGGGGCCGAACCCCCAGTTCTTC. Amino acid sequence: CASSAQGQGPNPQFF.

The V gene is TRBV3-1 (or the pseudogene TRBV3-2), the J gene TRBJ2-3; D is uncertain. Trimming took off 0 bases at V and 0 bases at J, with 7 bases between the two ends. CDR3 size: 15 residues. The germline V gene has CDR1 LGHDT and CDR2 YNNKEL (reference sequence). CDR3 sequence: CASSQDPVSTDTQYF. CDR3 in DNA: TGTGCCAGCAGCCAAGATCCGGTAAGCACAGATACGCAGTATTTT.

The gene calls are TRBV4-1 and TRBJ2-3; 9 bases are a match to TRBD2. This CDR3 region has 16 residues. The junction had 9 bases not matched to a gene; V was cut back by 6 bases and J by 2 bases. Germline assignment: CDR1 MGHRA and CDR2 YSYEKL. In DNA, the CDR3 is TGCGCCAGCAGACCCTCAGCGGGAGGAAACACAGATACGCAGTATTTT. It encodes CASRPSAGGNTDTQYF.

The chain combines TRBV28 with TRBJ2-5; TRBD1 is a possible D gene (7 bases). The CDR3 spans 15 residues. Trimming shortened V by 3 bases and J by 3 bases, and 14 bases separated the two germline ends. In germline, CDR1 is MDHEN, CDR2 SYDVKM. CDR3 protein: CASSLEGAGKETQYF. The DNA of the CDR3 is TGTGCCAGCAGTTTGGAGGGGGCAGGGAAAGAGACCCAGTACTTC. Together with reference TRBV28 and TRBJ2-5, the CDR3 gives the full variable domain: DVKVTQSSRYLVKRTGEKVFLECVQDMDHENMFWYRQDPGLGLRLIYFSYDVKMKEKGDIPEGYSVSREKKERFSLILESASTNQTSMYLCASSLEGAGKETQYFGPGTRLLVL.

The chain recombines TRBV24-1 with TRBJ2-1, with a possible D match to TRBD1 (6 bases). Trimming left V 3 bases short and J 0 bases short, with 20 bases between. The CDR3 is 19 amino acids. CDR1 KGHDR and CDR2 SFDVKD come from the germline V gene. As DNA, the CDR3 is TGTGCCACCAGTGATCAAAGTTTCAGGGGCCCCCCCTCCTACAATGAGCAGTTCTTC. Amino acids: CATSDQSFRGPPSYNEQFF.

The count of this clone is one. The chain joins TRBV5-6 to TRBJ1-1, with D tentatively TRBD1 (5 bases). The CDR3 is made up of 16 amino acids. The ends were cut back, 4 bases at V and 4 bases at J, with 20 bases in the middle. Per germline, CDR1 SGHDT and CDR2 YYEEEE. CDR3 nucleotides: TGTGCCAGCAGCCCCCCGCAGGGAGGATTAGGCACTGAAGCTTTCTTT. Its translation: CASSPPQGGLGTEAFF.

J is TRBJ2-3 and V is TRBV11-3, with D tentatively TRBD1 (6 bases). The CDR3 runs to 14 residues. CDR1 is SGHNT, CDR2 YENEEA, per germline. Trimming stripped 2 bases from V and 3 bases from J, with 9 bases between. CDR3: CASSLRDNTDTQYF. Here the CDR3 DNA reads TGTGCCAGCAGCTTAAGGGACAATACAGATACGCAGTATTTT. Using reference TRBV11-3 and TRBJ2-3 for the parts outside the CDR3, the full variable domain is EAGVVQSPRYKIIEKKQPVAFWCNPISGHNTLYWYLQNLGQGPELLIRYENEEAVDDSQLPKDRFSAERLKGVDSTLKIQPAELGDSAVYLCASSLRDNTDTQYFGPGTRLTVL.

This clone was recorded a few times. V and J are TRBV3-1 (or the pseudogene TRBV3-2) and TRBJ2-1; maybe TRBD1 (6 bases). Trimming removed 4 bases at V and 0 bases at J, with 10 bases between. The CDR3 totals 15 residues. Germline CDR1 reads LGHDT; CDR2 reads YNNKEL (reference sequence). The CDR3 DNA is TGTGCCAGCAGCCCCAGGGGCCCCTCCTACAATGAGCAGTTCTTC. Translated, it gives CASSPRGPSYNEQFF.

The CDR3 loop reads CASSPGNTGELFF. The CDR3 coding sequence is TGTGCCAGCAGCCCAGGGAACACCGGGGAGCTGTTTTTT. This rearrangement joins TRBV6-5 to TRBJ2-2; unclear D gene. Germline V gene data show CDR1 as MNHEY and CDR2 as SVGAGI. The CDR3 is made up of 13 amino acids. Trimming removed 6 bases from V and 1 base from J, with 6 bases in between.

The CDR3 loop reads CASSRQGDTEAFF. DNA of the CDR3: TGTGCCAGCAGCCGACAGGGGGACACTGAAGCTTTCTTT. The V gene is TRBV5-5, the J gene TRBJ1-1; 9 nucleotides agree with TRBD1. Germline CDR1 SGHKS, CDR2 YYEKEE (reference sequence). The CDR3 contains 13 residues. V lost 4 bases and J lost 3; bases outside the gene matches: 1.

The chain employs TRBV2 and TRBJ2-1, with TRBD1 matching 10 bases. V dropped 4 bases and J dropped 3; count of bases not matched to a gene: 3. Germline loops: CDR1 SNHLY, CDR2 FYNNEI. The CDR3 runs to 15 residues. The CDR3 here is CASSVGQGGYNEQFF. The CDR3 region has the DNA TGTGCCAGCAGTGTCGGACAGGGGGGCTACAATGAGCAGTTCTTC.